This T cell receptor beta chain was sequenced for a study of cytomegalovirus exposure and HLA in healthy donors. Study-level information: Drawn from HLA-typed donors, around 85 million unique TCRs were held in an early data release. Overall study findings and caveats: Later work found most CMV-associated TCR beta chains apparently HLA-restricted.

Trimming cost V 2 bases and J 3 bases, with 7 bases left between them. The CDR3 covers 13 residues. Germline V CDR1 and CDR2: KGHSH, LQKENI. Amplification used 60 Vbeta primers and 13 Jbeta primers. Assay: immunoSEQ multiplex PCR; the TCRdb copy retains only in-frame clones and omits some. The repertoire holds roughly 160,000 clones, about 65% seen once, with under 3.5% in the top ten. To note about this clone: The antigen is not known.

The V and J genes are TRBV18 and TRBJ1-2; D gene unclear. The sample consisted of PBMCs. The origin of this receptor is a woman aged 30 to 39 in good health and CMV-seronegative. CDR3 bases: TGTGCCAGCTCACCAGCCGGAGACTATGGCTACACCTTC. It yields the protein CASSPAGDYGYTF.